A single sample is the source of the 2 T cell receptor beta chains below, sequenced in a study of shared T cell receptors in the human thymus. This table comes from immunoSEQ multiplex PCR, and its TCRdb copy is limited to in-frame clones, with some not included. This table has about 660,000 clones, around nine tenths appearing once. The same sample was also used in a study of human thymus T cells.

The sample taken for sequencing was thymocytes. The receptors derive from a boy in the first two years of life with a congenital heart defect.

The rearrangement uses TRBV27 and TRBJ1-1; a possible D gene is TRBD1 (5 bases). CDR1 is MNHEY and CDR2 is SMNVEV in the germline V gene (reference sequence). The CDR3 contains 15 residues. V shed 5 bases and J shed 4 bases, with 17 bases lying between them. As DNA, the CDR3 is TGTGCCAGCAGTCTCGCCAGGGCGGGGTTCACTGAAGCTTTCTTT. Translation: CASSLARAGFTEAFF.

The CDR3 region is CASSHQGTSYNEQFF. As DNA, the CDR3 is TGTGCCAGCAGTCACCAGGGGACATCCTACAATGAGCAGTTCTTC. The V call is TRBV28, the J call TRBJ2-1, with D tentatively TRBD1 (6 bases). Germline values: CDR1 MDHEN, CDR2 SYDVKM. V was cut by 5 bases and J by 1 base, with 12 bases left in between. The CDR3 sequence is 15 residues long.